The clone carrying this T cell receptor (beta chain) was recorded many times. Its specificity is not known. MiXCR, applied by TCRdb to the 5' RACE reads, yields one record per CDR3 protein. The data contain about 280,000 distinct CDR3 sequences, under 9% of them singletons. The germline V and J ends were trimmed by 0 bases and 8 bases, with 10 bases remaining between them. CDR1 is LNHNV and CDR2 is YYDKDF in the germline V gene (reference sequence). CDR3 length equals 13 residues. This record comes from a study of identical twins. Study-level points and caveats: In monozygotic twins, models underestimated the sharing of out-of-frame TCR alpha.

These data were also reused for a study on yellow fever vaccine responses in identical twins.

The clonotype comes from a woman under 30 in good health. The chain is built from TRBV15 and TRBJ1-1; no reliable D call. The sequencing input was memory (CD45RO+) T cells sorted from blood. CDR3: CATSRERSGEAFF. In DNA, the CDR3 is TGTGCCACCAGCAGAGAAAGGTCTGGCGAAGCTTTCTTT. Using reference TRBV15 and TRBJ1-1 for the parts outside the CDR3, the full variable domain is DAMVIQNPRYQVTQFGKPVTLSCSQTLNHNVMYWYQQKSSQAPKLLFHYYDKDFNNEADTPDNFQSRRPNTSFCFLDIRSPGLGDTAMYLCATSRERSGEAFFGQGTRLTVV.